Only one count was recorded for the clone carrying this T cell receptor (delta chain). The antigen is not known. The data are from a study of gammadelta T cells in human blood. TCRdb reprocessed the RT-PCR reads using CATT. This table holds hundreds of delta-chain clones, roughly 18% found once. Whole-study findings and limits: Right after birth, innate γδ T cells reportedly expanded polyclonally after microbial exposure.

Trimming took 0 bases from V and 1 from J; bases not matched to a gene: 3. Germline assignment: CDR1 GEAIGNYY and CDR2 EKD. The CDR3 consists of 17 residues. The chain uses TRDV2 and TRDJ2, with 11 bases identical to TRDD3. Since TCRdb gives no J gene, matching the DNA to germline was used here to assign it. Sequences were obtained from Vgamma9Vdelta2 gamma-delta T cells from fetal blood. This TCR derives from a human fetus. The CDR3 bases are TGTGCCTGTGACACCGTACTGGGGGATAGTTTGACAGCACAACTCTTCTTT. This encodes CACDTVLGDSLTAQLFF.